This T cell receptor (beta chain) stems from a study of blood T cell repertoires in COVID-19. On the study more broadly: COVID-19 samples, acute and convalescent, were from the United States, Italy and Spain.

The germline CDR1 and CDR2 sequences are MDHEN and SYDVKM. This CDR3 has 15 residues. V dropped 5 bases and J dropped 14; count of bases not matched to a gene: 17. Per the study methods: Nucleated cell counts were estimated from reference gene primer amplification. Only in-frame clones appear in the TCRdb table, and some are missing; sequencing was by immunoSEQ multiplex PCR. V and J calls and clone size are copied from that table; D and trimming were computed from the DNA. Here the sample spans about 25,000 clones, 89% being singletons. This clonotype was sampled from a man between 65 and 85 years old with acute or convalescent COVID-19. V is TRBV28 and J is TRBJ2-1; 8 positions agree with TRBD2. The sample was peripheral blood. The CDR3 nucleotides read TGTGCCAGCAGTACTTTCCCCGGGAGGGCCGGCTCCGAGTTCTTC. This gives the protein CASSTFPGRAGSEFF.